The table lists the clone carrying this T cell receptor (beta chain) with many counts. Its specificity is unknown. The entry originates in a study of cytomegalovirus exposure and HLA in healthy donors. Study background: Membership in the Caucasian-associated ancestry cluster was found for around four fifths of 350 to 450 genotyped donors. Study conclusions and caveats: Later analysis found that TCR beta chains associated with HLA were more clonally expanded than other, equally common chains. The listing of 150 to 200 TCR beta chains classed them as cytomegalovirus-associated. The classifier was said to identify cytomegalovirus status with high specificity and sensitivity.

Germline V gene data show CDR1 as MRHNA and CDR2 as SNTAGT. V dropped 4 bases and J dropped 3; count of bases not matched to a gene: 3. The CDR3 spans 15 residues. PCR amplification relied on 60 Vbeta primers (plus 13 Jbeta primers). Assay: immunoSEQ multiplex PCR; the TCRdb copy retains only in-frame clones and omits some. The sample includes approximately 70,000 clones, less than 80% of them seen just once. Sequences were obtained from PBMCs. The sequence was collected from a woman between 40 and 50 years old in good health and CMV-seropositive. V and J are TRBV6-4 and TRBJ2-3, with TRBD2 matching 11 bases. The CDR3 nucleotides are TGTGCCAGCAGTGCGGGGACTAGCGGTACAGATACGCAGTATTTT. Translating gives CASSAGTSGTDTQYF.